The 14 T cell receptor beta chains given below trace back to one sample, sequenced in a study of blood T cell repertoires in COVID-19. This table comes from immunoSEQ multiplex PCR, and its TCRdb copy is limited to in-frame clones, with some not included. The table shows around 200,000 clones, with roughly four fifths occurring only once. The specimen sequenced was peripheral blood. The source is a woman aged 40 to 49 with acute or convalescent COVID-19.

The chain's CDR3 is CASSYSGGGETEAFF. The CDR3 DNA reads TGTGCCAGCAGTTACTCGGGTGGGGGCGAGACTGAAGCTTTCTTT. The chain joins TRBV6-5 to TRBJ1-1, with a tentative D call TRBD1 (6 bases). Germline CDR1 is MNHEY and CDR2 is SVGAGI. The CDR3 is 15 residues long. With 0 bases removed from V and 5 bases from J, the gap between germline ends came to 13 bases.

The chain is built from TRBV19 and TRBJ2-5, with 8 bases aligning to TRBD2. Trimming removed 7 bases from V and 5 bases from J; junction bases left unmatched: 6. The CDR3 covers 13 residues. Germline V gene data show CDR1 as LNHDA and CDR2 as SQIVND (reference sequence). This CDR3 is CASTPGGRETQYF. The CDR3 nucleotides read TGTGCCAGTACCCCGGGAGGGCGGGAGACCCAGTACTTC.

The chain couples TRBV29-1 to TRBJ2-1; the match to TRBD2 covers 9 bases. Germline V CDR1 and CDR2: SQVTM, ANQGSEA. The J segment lost 4 bases and the V segment lost 4 bases, leaving 8 bases of the junction unmatched. The CDR3 covers 15 residues. CDR3 in DNA: TGCAGCGTTGGGGGAGCGGGGGGCTATTACAATGAGCAGTTCTTC. Translation gives CSVGGAGGYYNEQFF.

CDR3 DNA: TGCGCCAGCAGCCAAGATTGGCGCAGGGCGGATGGCTACACCTTC. Residues: CASSQDWRRADGYTF. The V and J genes are TRBV4-1 and TRBJ1-2; D might be TRBD1 (5 bases). The CDR3 totals 15 residues. V was trimmed by 0 bases and J by 6 bases, leaving 14 bases between them. CDR1 is MGHRA and CDR2 is YSYEKL in the germline V gene.

The chain has TRBV5-6 and TRBJ1-5; 8 bases are shared with TRBD1. The CDR3 runs to 14 residues. Germline V lookup: CDR1 SGHDT, CDR2 YYEEEE. The J segment lost 6 bases and the V segment lost 2 bases, leaving 4 bases of the junction unmatched. CDR3 region: CASSFSGGGQPQHF. Here the CDR3 DNA reads TGTGCCAGCAGCTTTTCAGGGGGCGGTCAGCCCCAGCATTTT.

The chain uses TRBV19 and TRBJ1-4; 7 positions match TRBD1. Germline V gene data show CDR1 as LNHDA and CDR2 as SQIVND (reference sequence). The ends lost 4 bases at V and 4 bases at J; junction bases unmatched: 6. The CDR3 is 15 residues long. CDR3 sequence (DNA): TGTGCCAGTAGTAAATCAGGGGGAGGTAATGAAAAACTGTTTTTT. Its protein product is CASSKSGGGNEKLFF.

The V gene is TRBV2, the J gene TRBJ1-6; no clear D. Germline assignment: CDR1 SNHLY and CDR2 FYNNEI. V lost 2 bases to trimming and J lost 9 bases, with 14 bases between them. The CDR3 consists of 15 residues. CDR3 residues: CASSESDGVGSPLHF. The CDR3 region has the DNA TGTGCCAGCAGTGAATCGGACGGGGTAGGTTCACCCCTCCACTTT. Complete variable domain (other parts from reference TRBV2 and TRBJ1-6): EPEVTQTPSHQVTQMGQEVILRCVPISNHLYFYWYRQILGQKVEFLVSFYNNEISEKSEIFDDQFSVERPDGSNFTLKIRSTKLEDSAMYFCASSESDGVGSPLHFGNGTRLTVT.

The chain couples TRBV29-1 to TRBJ2-1; 10 bases match TRBD2. This CDR3 spans 16 amino acids. J was trimmed by 0 bases and V by 6 bases; bases with no gene match: 8. Germline lookup yields CDR1 SQVTM and CDR2 ANQGSEA. CDR3 nucleotide sequence: TGCAGCGTACTGGCCCCTAGCGGGAGCTCCTACAATGAGCAGTTCTTC. As protein: CSVLAPSGSSYNEQFF.

This clone was seen just once. This sequence joins TRBV30 and TRBJ2-7, with a weak D call TRBD2 (5 bases). Trimming removed 4 bases from V and 2 bases from J, with 21 bases in between. This CDR3 has 16 residues. Germline CDR1 and CDR2: GTSNPN and SVGIG (reference sequence). CDR3 sequence: CAWNIKPQTRTYEQYF. In DNA form, the CDR3 reads TGTGCCTGGAACATTAAACCCCAAACTAGGACCTACGAGCAGTACTTC.

In its sample, this clone is medium-sized. The rearrangement links TRBV3-1 (or the pseudogene TRBV3-2) to TRBJ1-3, with a weak D call TRBD1 (6 bases). The germline gives CDR1 LGHDT, CDR2 YNNKEL (reference sequence). The CDR3 has 15 residues. V shed 0 bases and J shed 4 bases, with 10 bases lying between them. The CDR3 nucleotides are TGTGCCAGCAGCCAAGATCCAGGGGACGGAAACACCATATATTTT. This translates into CASSQDPGDGNTIYF.

This chain links TRBV7-9 with TRBJ2-4; 12 nucleotides align to TRBD1. Germline CDR1 SEHNR, CDR2 FQNEAQ (reference sequence). V shed 2 bases and J 3 bases; nucleotides not matched to a gene: 11. The CDR3 consists of 19 residues. This CDR3 is CASSLSPGQGAFSKNIQYF. The CDR3 DNA reads as TGTGCCAGCAGCTTATCTCCGGGACAGGGGGCTTTTAGCAAAAACATTCAGTACTTC.

This sequence joins TRBV2 and TRBJ1-2; 7 nucleotides line up with TRBD1. J gave up 5 bases and V 3 bases, and 6 bases lay outside the gene matches. CDR1 is SNHLY and CDR2 is FYNNEI in the germline V gene. The CDR3 has 14 residues. CDR3 loop: CASSDQGERYGYTF. In nucleotides, the CDR3 is TGTGCCAGCAGTGATCAGGGGGAGAGATATGGCTACACCTTC.

The rearrangement links TRBV24-1 to TRBJ2-1, with D tentatively TRBD2 (7 bases). Trimming removed 3 bases at V and 5 bases at J, with 16 bases between. Per the germline V gene, CDR1 is KGHDR and CDR2 is SFDVKD. CDR3 length: 16 residues. The DNA for the CDR3 is TGTGCCACCAGTGATCCGAAGGGGGGGGCAAACAATGAGCAGTTCTTC. It codes for CATSDPKGGANNEQFF.

V is TRBV9 and J is TRBJ2-5; the match to TRBD1 covers 7 bases. The CDR3 runs to 13 residues. The germline V gene encodes CDR1 SGDLS and CDR2 YYNGEE. Trimming at V came to 3 bases and at J to 2 bases, leaving 1 base not matched to a gene. DNA of the CDR3: TGTGCCAGCAGCGCGGGACAGCAAGAGACCCAGTACTTC. This gives the protein CASSAGQQETQYF.